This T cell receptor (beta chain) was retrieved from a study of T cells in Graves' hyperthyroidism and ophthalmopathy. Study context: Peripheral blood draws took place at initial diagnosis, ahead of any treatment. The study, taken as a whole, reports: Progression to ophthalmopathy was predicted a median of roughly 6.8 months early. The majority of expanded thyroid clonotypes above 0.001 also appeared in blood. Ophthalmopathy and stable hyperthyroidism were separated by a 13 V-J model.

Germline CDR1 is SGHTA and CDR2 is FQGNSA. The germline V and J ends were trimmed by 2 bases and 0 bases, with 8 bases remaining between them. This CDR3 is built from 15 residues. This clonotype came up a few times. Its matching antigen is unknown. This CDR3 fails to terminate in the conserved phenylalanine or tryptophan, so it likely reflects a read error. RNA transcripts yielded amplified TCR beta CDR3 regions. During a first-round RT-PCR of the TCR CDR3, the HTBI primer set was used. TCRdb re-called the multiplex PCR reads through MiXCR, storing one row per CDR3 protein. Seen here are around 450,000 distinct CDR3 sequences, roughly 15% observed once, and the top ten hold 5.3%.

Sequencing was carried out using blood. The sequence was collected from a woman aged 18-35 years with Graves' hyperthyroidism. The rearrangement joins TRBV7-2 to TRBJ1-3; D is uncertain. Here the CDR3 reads CASSLTGNSGNTIYL. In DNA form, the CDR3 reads TGTGCCAGCAGCTTAACCGGGAACTCTGGAAACACCATATATCTT.